This record looks at one T cell receptor beta chain sequence and its context. With random hexamers, reverse transcription was performed on about 0.5 to 1 ug of RNA. TCR beta CDR3 was amplified by immunoSEQ covering 54 Vbeta and 13 Jbeta. TCRdb re-called the immunoSEQ multiplex PCR reads with MiXCR, one entry per CDR3 protein. The table includes around 95,000 distinct CDR3 sequences, nearly 97% detected once. CDR1 is SGDLS and CDR2 is YYNGEE in the germline V gene. Deletions cut 4 bases from V and 5 bases from J, with 21 bases between. The length of the CDR3 is 16 residues. This entry comes from a study of CD8 T cells in Susac syndrome.

The rearrangement joins TRBV9 to TRBJ2-5, with D perhaps TRBD2 (7 bases). The sequence came from a human donor with Susac syndrome. The sequenced sample was CD8+ T cells from PBMCs. CDR3 sequence: CASSPSIGGPAETQYF. CDR3 coding DNA: TGTGCCAGCAGCCCCTCGATCGGGGGGCCCGCGGAGACCCAGTACTTC.